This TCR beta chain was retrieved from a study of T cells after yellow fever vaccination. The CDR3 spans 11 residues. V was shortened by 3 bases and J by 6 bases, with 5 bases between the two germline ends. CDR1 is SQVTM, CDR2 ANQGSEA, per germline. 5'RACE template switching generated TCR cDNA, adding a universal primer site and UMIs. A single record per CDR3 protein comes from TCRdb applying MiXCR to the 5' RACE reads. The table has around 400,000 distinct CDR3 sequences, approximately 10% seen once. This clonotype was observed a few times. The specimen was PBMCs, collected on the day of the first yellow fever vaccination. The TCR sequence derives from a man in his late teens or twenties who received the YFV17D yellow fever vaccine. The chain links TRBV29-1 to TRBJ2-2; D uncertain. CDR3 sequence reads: CSVDMAGELFF. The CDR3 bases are TGCAGCGTTGACATGGCCGGGGAGCTGTTTTTT.